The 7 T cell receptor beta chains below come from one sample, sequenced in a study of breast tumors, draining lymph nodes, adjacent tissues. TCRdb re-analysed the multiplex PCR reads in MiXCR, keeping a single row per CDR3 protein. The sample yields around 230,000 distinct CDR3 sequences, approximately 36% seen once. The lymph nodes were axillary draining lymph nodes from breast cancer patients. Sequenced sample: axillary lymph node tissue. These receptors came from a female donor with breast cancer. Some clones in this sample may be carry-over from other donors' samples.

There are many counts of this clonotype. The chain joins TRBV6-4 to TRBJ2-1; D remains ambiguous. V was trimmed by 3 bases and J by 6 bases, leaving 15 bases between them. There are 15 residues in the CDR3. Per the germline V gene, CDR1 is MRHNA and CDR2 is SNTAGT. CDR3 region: CASSERSTWANEQFF. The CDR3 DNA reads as TGTGCCAGCAGTGAGAGGTCTACCTGGGCCAATGAGCAGTTCTTC.

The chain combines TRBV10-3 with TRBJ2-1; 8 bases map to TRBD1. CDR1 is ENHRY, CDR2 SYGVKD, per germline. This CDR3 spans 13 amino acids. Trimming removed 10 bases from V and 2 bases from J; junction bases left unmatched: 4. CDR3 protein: CATGQGPYNEQFF. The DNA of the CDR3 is TGTGCCACTGGACAGGGACCCTACAATGAGCAGTTCTTC.

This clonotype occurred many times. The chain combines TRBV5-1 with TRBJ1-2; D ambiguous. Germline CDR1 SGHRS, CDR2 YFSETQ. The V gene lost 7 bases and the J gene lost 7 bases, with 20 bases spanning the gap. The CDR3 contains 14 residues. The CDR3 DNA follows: TGCGCCAGCGGTGAGACGGGCGGATTCGCTGGCTACACCTTC. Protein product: CASGETGGFAGYTF.

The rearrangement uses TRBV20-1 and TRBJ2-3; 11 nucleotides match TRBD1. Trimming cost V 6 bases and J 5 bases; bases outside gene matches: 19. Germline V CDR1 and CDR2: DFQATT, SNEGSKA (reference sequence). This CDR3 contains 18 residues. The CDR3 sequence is CSAIWDDSGQGALDTQYF. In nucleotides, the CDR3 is TGCAGTGCCATCTGGGACGATTCTGGACAGGGGGCCTTAGATACGCAGTATTTT.

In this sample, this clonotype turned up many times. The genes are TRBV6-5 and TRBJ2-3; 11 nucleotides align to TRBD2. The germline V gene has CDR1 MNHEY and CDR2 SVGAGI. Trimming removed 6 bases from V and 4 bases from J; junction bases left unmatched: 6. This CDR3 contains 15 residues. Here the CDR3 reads CASSDSGGAADTQYF. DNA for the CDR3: TGTGCCAGCAGCGATAGCGGGGGGGCCGCAGATACGCAGTATTTT.

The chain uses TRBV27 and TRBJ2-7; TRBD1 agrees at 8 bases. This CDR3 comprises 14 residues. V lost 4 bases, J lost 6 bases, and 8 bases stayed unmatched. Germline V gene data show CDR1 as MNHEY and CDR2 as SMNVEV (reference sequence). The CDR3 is CASSSDRGPLEQYF. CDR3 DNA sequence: TGTGCCAGCAGTTCCGACAGGGGACCCCTCGAGCAGTACTTC.

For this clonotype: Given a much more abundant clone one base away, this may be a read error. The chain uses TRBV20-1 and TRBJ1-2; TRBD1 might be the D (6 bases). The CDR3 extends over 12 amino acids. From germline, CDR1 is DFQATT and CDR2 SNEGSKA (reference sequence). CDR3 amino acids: CSARGGFHGSTF. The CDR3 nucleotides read TGCAGTGCCAGGGGCGGGTTCCATGGCTCCACCTTC.